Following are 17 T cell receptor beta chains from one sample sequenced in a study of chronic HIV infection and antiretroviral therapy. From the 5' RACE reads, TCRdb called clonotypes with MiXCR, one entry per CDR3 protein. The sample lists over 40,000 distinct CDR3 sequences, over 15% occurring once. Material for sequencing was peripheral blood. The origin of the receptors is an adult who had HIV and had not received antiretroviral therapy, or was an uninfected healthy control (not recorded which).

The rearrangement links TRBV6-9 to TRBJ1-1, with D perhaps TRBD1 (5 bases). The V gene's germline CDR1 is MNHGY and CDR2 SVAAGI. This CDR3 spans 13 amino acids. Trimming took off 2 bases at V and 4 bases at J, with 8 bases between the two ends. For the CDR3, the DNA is TGTGCCAGCAGTTATATTACAGGCACTGAAGCTTTCTTT. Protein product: CASSYITGTEAFF.

CDR3 in amino acids: CASSLDRLPRDLNEKLFF. The CDR3 coding sequence is TGTGCCAGCAGCTTAGATAGACTGCCGCGGGACCTGAATGAAAAACTGTTTTTT. V is TRBV11-3 and J is TRBJ1-4; D might be TRBD1 (5 bases). Deletions cut 0 bases from V and 5 bases from J, with 19 bases between. CDR1 is SGHNT, CDR2 YENEEA, per germline. The CDR3 runs to 18 residues.

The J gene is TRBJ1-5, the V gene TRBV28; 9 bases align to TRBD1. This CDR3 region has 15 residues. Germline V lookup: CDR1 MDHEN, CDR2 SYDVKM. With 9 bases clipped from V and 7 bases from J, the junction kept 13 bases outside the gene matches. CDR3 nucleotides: TGTGCCAGTGGGAGGGGACAGGGTTTGAAGCAGCCCCAGCATTTT. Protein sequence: CASGRGQGLKQPQHF.

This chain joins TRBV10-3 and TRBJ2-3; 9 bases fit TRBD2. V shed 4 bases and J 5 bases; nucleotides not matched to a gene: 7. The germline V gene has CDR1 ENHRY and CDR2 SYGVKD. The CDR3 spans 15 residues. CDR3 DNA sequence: TGTGCCATCAGTGGGGCGGGAGGGCACGGAGATACGCAGTATTTT. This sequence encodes CAISGAGGHGDTQYF.

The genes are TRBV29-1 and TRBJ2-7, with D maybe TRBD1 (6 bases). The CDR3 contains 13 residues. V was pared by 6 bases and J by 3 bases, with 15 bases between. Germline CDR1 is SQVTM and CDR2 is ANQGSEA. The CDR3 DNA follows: TGCAGCGTCTCACGGACAGCGAACTACGAGCAGTACTTC. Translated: CSVSRTANYEQYF.

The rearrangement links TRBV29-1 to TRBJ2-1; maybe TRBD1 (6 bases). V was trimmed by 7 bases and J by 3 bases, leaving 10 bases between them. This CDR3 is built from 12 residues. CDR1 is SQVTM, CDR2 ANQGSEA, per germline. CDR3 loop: CSGTVVYNEQFF. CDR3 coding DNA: TGCAGCGGGACAGTCGTCTACAATGAGCAGTTCTTC.

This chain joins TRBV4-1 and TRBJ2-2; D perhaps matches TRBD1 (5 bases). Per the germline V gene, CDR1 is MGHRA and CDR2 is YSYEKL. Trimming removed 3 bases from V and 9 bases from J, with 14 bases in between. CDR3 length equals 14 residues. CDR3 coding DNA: TGCGCCAGCAGCCATCCAGACTCGGACAGGGAGCTGTTTTTT. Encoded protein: CASSHPDSDRELFF.

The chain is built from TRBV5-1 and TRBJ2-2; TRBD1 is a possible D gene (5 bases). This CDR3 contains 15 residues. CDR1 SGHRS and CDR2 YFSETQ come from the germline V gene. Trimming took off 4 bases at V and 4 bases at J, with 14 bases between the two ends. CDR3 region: CASSSRVESTGELFF. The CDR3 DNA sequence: TGCGCCAGCAGCAGCAGGGTCGAGAGCACCGGGGAGCTGTTTTTT.

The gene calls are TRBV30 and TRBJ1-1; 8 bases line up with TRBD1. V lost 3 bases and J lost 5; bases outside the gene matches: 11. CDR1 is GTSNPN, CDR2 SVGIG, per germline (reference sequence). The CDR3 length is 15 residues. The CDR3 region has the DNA TGTGCCTGGAGCGTAATGGATACAGGGGGGACTGAAGCTTTCTTT. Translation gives CAWSVMDTGGTEAFF.

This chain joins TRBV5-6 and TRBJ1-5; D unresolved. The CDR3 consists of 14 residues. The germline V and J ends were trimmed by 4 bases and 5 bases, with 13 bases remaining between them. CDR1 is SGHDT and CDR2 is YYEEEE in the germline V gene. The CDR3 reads CASSMVGGDQPQHF. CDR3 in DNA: TGTGCCAGCAGCATGGTTGGTGGCGATCAGCCCCAGCATTTT.

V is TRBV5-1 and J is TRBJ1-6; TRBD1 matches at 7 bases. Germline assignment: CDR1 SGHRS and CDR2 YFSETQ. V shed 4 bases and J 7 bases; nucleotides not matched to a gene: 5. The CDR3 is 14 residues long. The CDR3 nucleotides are TGCGCCAGCAGCCTCCGGACAGGCAATTCACCCCTCCACTTT. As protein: CASSLRTGNSPLHF.

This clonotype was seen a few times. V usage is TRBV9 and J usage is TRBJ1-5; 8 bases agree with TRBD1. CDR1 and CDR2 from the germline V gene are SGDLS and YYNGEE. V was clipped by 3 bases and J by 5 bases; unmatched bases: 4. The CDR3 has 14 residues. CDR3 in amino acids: CASSGNRGDQPQHF. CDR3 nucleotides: TGTGCCAGCAGCGGAAACAGGGGGGATCAGCCCCAGCATTTT. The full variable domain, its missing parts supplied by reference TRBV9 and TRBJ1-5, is DSGVTQTPKHLITATGQRVTLRCSPRSGDLSVYWYQQSLDQGLQFLIQYYNGEERAKGNILERFSAQQFPDLHSELNLSSLELGDSALYFCASSGNRGDQPQHFGDGTRLSIL.

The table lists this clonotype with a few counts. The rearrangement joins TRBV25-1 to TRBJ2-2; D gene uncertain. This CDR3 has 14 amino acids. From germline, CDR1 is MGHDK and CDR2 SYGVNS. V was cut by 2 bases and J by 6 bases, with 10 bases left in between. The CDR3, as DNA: TGTGCCAGCAGTGAACCGACCGAGGCCGGGGAGCTGTTTTTT. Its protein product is CASSEPTEAGELFF. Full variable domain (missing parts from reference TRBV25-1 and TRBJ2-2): EADIYQTPRYLVIGTGKKITLECSQTMGHDKMYWYQQDPGMELHLIHYSYGVNSTEKGDLSSESTVSRIRTEHFPLTLESARPSHTSQYLCASSEPTEAGELFFGEGSRLTVL.

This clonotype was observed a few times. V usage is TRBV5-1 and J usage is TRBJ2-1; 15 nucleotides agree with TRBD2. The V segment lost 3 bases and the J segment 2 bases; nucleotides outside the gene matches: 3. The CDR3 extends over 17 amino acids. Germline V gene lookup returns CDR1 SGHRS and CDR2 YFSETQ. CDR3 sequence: CASSSGLAGGTYNEQFF. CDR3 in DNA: TGCGCCAGCAGCTCCGGACTAGCGGGAGGGACCTACAATGAGCAGTTCTTC.

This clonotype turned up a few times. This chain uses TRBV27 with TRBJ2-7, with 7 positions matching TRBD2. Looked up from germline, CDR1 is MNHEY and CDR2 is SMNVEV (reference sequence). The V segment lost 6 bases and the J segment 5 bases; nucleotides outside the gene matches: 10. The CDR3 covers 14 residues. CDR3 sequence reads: CASSSRGVLDEQYF. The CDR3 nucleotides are TGTGCCAGCAGCAGCCGGGGGGTATTAGACGAGCAGTACTTC.

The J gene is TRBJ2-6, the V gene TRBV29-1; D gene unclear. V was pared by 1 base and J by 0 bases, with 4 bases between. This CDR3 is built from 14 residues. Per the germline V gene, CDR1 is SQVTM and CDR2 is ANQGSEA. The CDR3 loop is CSVEGGSGANVLTF. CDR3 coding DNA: TGCAGCGTTGAAGGCGGCTCTGGGGCCAACGTCCTGACTTTC.

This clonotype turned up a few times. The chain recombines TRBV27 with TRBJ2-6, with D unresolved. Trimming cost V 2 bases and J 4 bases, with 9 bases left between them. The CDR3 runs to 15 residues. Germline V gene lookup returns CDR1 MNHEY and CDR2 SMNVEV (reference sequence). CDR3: CASSLGVSGANVLTF. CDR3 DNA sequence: TGTGCCAGCAGTTTAGGGGTTTCAGGGGCCAACGTCCTGACTTTC. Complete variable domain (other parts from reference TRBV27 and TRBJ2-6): EAQVTQNPRYLITVTGKKLTVTCSQNMNHEYMSWYRQDPGLGLRQIYYSMNVEVTDKGDVPEGYKVSRKEKRNFPLILESPSPNQTSLYFCASSLGVSGANVLTFGAGSRLTVL.